What follows is one T cell receptor (beta chain) and its context. The data originate from a study of blood T cell repertoires in COVID-19. Trimming removed 4 bases from V and 2 bases from J; junction bases left unmatched: 5. CDR3 length: 15 amino acids. Looked up from germline, CDR1 is SGHAT and CDR2 is FQNNGV. Some clones are missing from TCRdb's copy, which holds only in-frame ones; the method was immunoSEQ multiplex PCR. Here the sample spans more than 95,000 clones, about 88% being singletons. Source material: peripheral blood. The receptor was isolated from a human donor in a cohort sampled during active COVID-19. The chain has TRBV11-2 and TRBJ2-7, with 10 bases identical to TRBD2. The CDR3 region is CASSSRTSGAYEQYF. The CDR3 nucleotides are TGTGCCAGCAGCTCGCGGACTAGCGGCGCCTACGAGCAGTACTTC.